The 17 T cell receptor beta chains listed next were all sequenced from one sample in a study of CD8 T cells in ankylosing spondylitis. These TCRs' antigens remain unknown. TCRdb re-analysed the 5' RACE reads in MiXCR, keeping a single row per CDR3 protein. The sample has 220,000 or so distinct CDR3 sequences; about 17% are singletons. Findings and limits, study-wide: There was a TCR beta motif, made of several highly homologous variants, that appeared characteristic of ankylosing spondylitis blood.

The sample consisted of blood, either unsorted or a sorted T cell fraction (not recorded which). The receptors were sampled from a male donor with ankylosing spondylitis.

This clonotype was picked up a small number of times. The chain couples TRBV27 to TRBJ2-7, with 7 bases fitting TRBD2. The CDR3 spans 13 residues. Germline lookup yields CDR1 MNHEY and CDR2 SMNVEV (reference sequence). Unmatched junction bases numbered 6, after V lost 5 bases and J lost 5 bases. The CDR3 sequence is CASSTPGGNEQYF. The CDR3 nucleotides are TGTGCCAGCAGTACCCCGGGGGGTAACGAGCAGTACTTC.

As concerns this clonotype: One junction end does not reproduce the germline sequence, and a read error may be involved. The V and J genes are TRBV28 and TRBJ2-1; 7 bases agree with TRBD2. The CDR3 runs to 15 residues. The germline V gene encodes CDR1 MDHEN and CDR2 SYDVKM. DNA of the CDR3: TGTGTCAGCAGTTTAGAGGGACTAACCCCCCGCGAGCAGTTCTTC. It is translated as CVSSLEGLTPREQFF.

The gene calls are TRBV6-1 and TRBJ2-7; D is perhaps TRBD1 (6 bases). The germline CDR1 and CDR2 sequences are MNHNS and SASEGT. This CDR3 is 14 amino acids long. V lost 1 base and J lost 1, with 8 bases in between. The CDR3 loop reads CASSEGTVSYEQYF. In nucleotides, the CDR3 is TGTGCCAGCAGTGAAGGGACAGTGTCCTACGAGCAGTACTTC.

This clonotype was seen more than once but under ten times. V and J are TRBV4-1 and TRBJ2-1, with 11 bases that match TRBD2. After removal of 6 bases from V and 5 bases from J, the junction contained 9 bases not matched to a gene. This CDR3 is built from 16 residues. From germline, CDR1 is MGHRA and CDR2 YSYEKL. In DNA form, the CDR3 reads TGCGCCAGCAGTCCCTTTAGCGGGAGGGCCGACAATGAGCAGTTCTTC. Its protein product is CASSPFSGRADNEQFF.

The chain employs TRBV15 and TRBJ2-2; TRBD1 aligns across 10 bases. Unmatched junction bases numbered 12, after V lost 7 bases and J lost 7 bases. Germline loops: CDR1 LNHNV, CDR2 YYDKDF (reference sequence). This CDR3 comprises 16 residues. The CDR3 DNA reads TGTGCCACCAACGAACATAAAGGACAGGGGGACGGGGAGCTGTTTTTT. Its protein is CATNEHKGQGDGELFF. Full variable domain (missing parts from reference TRBV15 and TRBJ2-2): DAMVIQNPRYQVTQFGKPVTLSCSQTLNHNVMYWYQQKSSQAPKLLFHYYDKDFNNEADTPDNFQSRRPNTSFCFLDIRSPGLGDTAMYLCATNEHKGQGDGELFFGEGSRLTVL.

The V gene is TRBV29-1, the J gene TRBJ2-5; 7 bases agree with TRBD1. Germline CDR1 reads SQVTM; CDR2 reads ANQGSEA. This CDR3 contains 17 residues. The V and J ends lost 3 bases and 3 bases, in that order; junction bases with no gene match: 16. The CDR3: CSVDRGQKDPDKETQYF. The DNA of the CDR3 is TGCAGCGTTGACAGGGGACAGAAAGACCCAGACAAAGAGACCCAGTACTTC. Drawing the rest from reference TRBV29-1 and TRBJ2-5, the complete variable domain is SAVISQKPSRDICQRGTSLTIQCQVDSQVTMMFWYRQQPGQSLTLIATANQGSEATYESGFVIDKFPISRPNLTFSTLTVSNMSPEDSSIYLCSVDRGQKDPDKETQYFGPGTRLLVL.

CDR3: CSVDTGGASGFKETQYF. CDR3 DNA: TGCAGCGTTGACACTGGGGGGGCTAGCGGATTCAAAGAGACCCAGTACTTC. The chain recombines TRBV29-1 with TRBJ2-5, with D perhaps TRBD2 (7 bases). CDR3 size: 17 residues. In germline, CDR1 is SQVTM, CDR2 ANQGSEA. The V end was cut by 3 bases, the J end by 3 bases, with 23 bases between. Looking up the rest from reference TRBV29-1 and TRBJ2-5 gives the full variable domain: SAVISQKPSRDICQRGTSLTIQCQVDSQVTMMFWYRQQPGQSLTLIATANQGSEATYESGFVIDKFPISRPNLTFSTLTVSNMSPEDSSIYLCSVDTGGASGFKETQYFGPGTRLLVL.

The chain links TRBV7-9 to TRBJ2-2, with D uncertain. Trimming pared 4 bases from V and 7 bases from J, leaving 10 bases between. Germline values: CDR1 SEHNR, CDR2 FQNEAQ (reference sequence). This CDR3 is 13 amino acids long. This CDR3 reads CASSSLPHGELFF. CDR3 DNA: TGTGCCAGCAGCTCCCTCCCCCACGGGGAGCTGTTTTTT.

V usage is TRBV20-1 and J usage is TRBJ2-7, with D possibly matching TRBD2 (6 bases). CDR3 length: 16 residues. The germline V and J ends were trimmed by 0 bases and 5 bases, with 20 bases remaining between them. Germline-derived CDR1 and CDR2 are DFQATT and SNEGSKA (reference sequence). The CDR3 loop reads CSARDSATSLTHEQYF. The CDR3 bases are TGCAGTGCTAGAGATTCGGCGACTAGTTTAACCCACGAGCAGTACTTC.

In this sample, this clonotype turned up a few times. This rearrangement joins TRBV6-1 to TRBJ2-7; D gene unclear. The CDR3 has 11 residues. The V and J ends lost 3 bases and 3 bases respectively, with 3 bases between them. Germline CDR1 reads MNHNS; CDR2 reads SASEGT. The CDR3 here is CASSDYYEQYF. Here the CDR3 DNA reads TGTGCCAGCAGTGATTACTACGAGCAGTACTTC.

This clonotype came up a few times. V usage is TRBV4-1 and J usage is TRBJ2-1; the match to TRBD2 covers 9 bases. V dropped 5 bases and J dropped 4; count of bases not matched to a gene: 9. Germline loops: CDR1 MGHRA, CDR2 YSYEKL. The CDR3 totals 16 residues. This chain's CDR3 is CASSSQGLAGYNEQFF. CDR3 in DNA: TGCGCCAGCAGCTCCCAGGGGCTAGCGGGGTACAATGAGCAGTTCTTC.

The chain couples TRBV4-3 to TRBJ2-7; D might be TRBD1 or TRBD2, each matching 5 bases. V lost 3 bases and J lost 2, with 14 bases in between. Germline V gives CDR1 LGHNA, CDR2 YSLEER. The CDR3 sequence is 15 residues long. CDR3 in amino acids: CASSQDRDGAYEQYF. The CDR3 DNA reads TGCGCCAGCAGCCAGGACCGGGACGGAGCCTACGAGCAGTACTTC.

At least ten counts were recorded for this clonotype. The chain carries TRBV5-1 and TRBJ2-7; 8 bases agree with TRBD1. With 5 bases clipped from V and 3 bases from J, the junction kept 4 bases outside the gene matches. The CDR3 runs to 13 residues. The germline V gene encodes CDR1 SGHRS and CDR2 YFSETQ. CDR3 DNA sequence: TGCGCCAGCAGGGTTGGACAGGGCTACGAGCAGTACTTC. Its translation is CASRVGQGYEQYF.

This clonotype was seen more than once but under ten times. The J gene is TRBJ2-3, the V gene TRBV20-1, with D possibly called TRBD1 or TRBD2 (7 bases each). Germline CDR1 DFQATT, CDR2 SNEGSKA (reference sequence). The CDR3 loop spans 15 amino acids. Trimming removed 5 bases at V and 5 bases at J, with 20 bases between. The CDR3 protein is CSADDREGVGDTQYF. DNA of the CDR3: TGCAGTGCTGATGACAGGGAGGGAGTGGGAGATACGCAGTATTTT.

The chain links TRBV5-1 to TRBJ2-7; D unclear. The CDR3 is 14 amino acids. V lost 0 bases and J lost 2, with 9 bases in between. Germline lookup yields CDR1 SGHRS and CDR2 YFSETQ. CDR3 loop: CASSLDQNPYEQYF. In DNA, the CDR3 is TGCGCCAGCAGCTTGGACCAAAACCCCTACGAGCAGTACTTC.

This clonotype was found many times. V usage is TRBV20-1 and J usage is TRBJ1-1, with D possibly being TRBD1 (5 bases). Germline lookup yields CDR1 DFQATT and CDR2 SNEGSKA (reference sequence). V was cut by 2 bases and J by 3 bases, with 10 bases left in between. The CDR3 covers 13 residues. This CDR3 reads CSARSVRDTEAFF. As DNA, the CDR3 is TGCAGTGCTAGATCGGTCAGGGACACTGAAGCTTTCTTT.

This clonotype was seen more than once but under ten times. The V call is TRBV27, the J call TRBJ2-7; D is possibly TRBD1 (5 bases). V lost 6 bases and J 4 bases, leaving 13 bases between the germline ends. In germline, CDR1 is MNHEY, CDR2 SMNVEV (reference sequence). The CDR3 is 13 amino acids. The CDR3: CASRGQGQYEQYF. For the CDR3, the DNA is TGTGCCAGCAGAGGGCAGGGCCAGTACGAGCAGTACTTC.